This T cell receptor (beta chain) was captured in a study of T cell responses to AZD1222 COVID-19 vaccine (dated by TCRdb to the early 2020s). With regard to the full study: Because spike-specific TCR depth and breadth did not differ between the two schedules, AZD1222 recipients who got a second dose at roughly 4 weeks were pooled with those who got a second dose at roughly 12 weeks. A total of around 240 trial participants underwent TCR sequencing, of whom roughly 210 received two doses of AZD1222 and about 25 received two doses of the MenACWY control vaccine. Trial participants were enrolled by age into subgroups of 18-55, 56-69 and 70-plus years, and roughly 150, 30 and 60 TCR-sequenced participants, respectively, were included in these subgroups. What the authors observed across the whole study: Conclusions about previously exposed vaccinees were limited because only six AZD1222 recipients were SARS-CoV-2 seropositive at baseline. Epitopes outside the regions mutated in the B.1.351 and B.1.1.7 variants were reportedly recognized by nearly half of the unique spike-specific TCRs. Most participants were white British and females outnumbered males, and the authors suggested that clonal diversity may have been underestimated. The 56-69-year group was small, and its depth increase did not reach significance, likely because of low power. Because no day 14 peak-response samples were available, the repertoires could be characterized only after the peak T cell response. After two AZD1222 doses, both the breadth and the depth of spike-specific TCRs were significantly higher than at day 0 and than in MenACWY recipients. CD4 TCRs associated with the vaccine covered the entire spike protein, and the dominant responses were in regions 160-218 and 743-854.

The CDR3, from cysteine to phenylalanine, totals 13 residues. CDR3 DNA is the only sequence kept; it has 39 bases, read in frame from the first base. CDR1 and CDR2 are drawn from the germline V gene (reference sequence): LNHDA, SQIVND. Cut back by 3 bases and 2 bases, the V and J ends lie 6 bases apart. This specimen's time point label, per the study, means: baseline before first vaccination. Samples from vaccinated people were obtained from the UK trials COV001 and COV002, which included a single-blind randomized controlled phase 2/3 trial of AZD1222 (ChAdOx1 nCoV-19) in healthy adults. For TCRbeta chain sequencing, PBMC samples were collected from trial participants at day 0 and at day 28 after the second dose. This clone was detected a few times. Its antigen target is currently unknown. No base quality information exists; no much larger clone differs at one position. The CDR3 regions of human TCRbeta chains were analyzed by immunosequencing. For the original study's pipeline: Repertoire TCRs were checked for matches against a reference library of SARS-CoV-2-specific TCRs that had been generated using the MIRA antigen-specificity platform. Breadth was defined as the fraction of unique TCRs that were SARS-CoV-2-associated, and depth was defined as the fraction of total T cells that were SARS-CoV-2-associated. Using the MIRA data, every spike-specific TCR was mapped to the spike region that the TCR reacted to and assigned to either a CD4 or a CD8 class. Log10-transformed breadth and depth values were compared by one-way ANOVA with Sidak's multiple comparisons tests. TCRdb limited this immuneACCESS table to in-frame rearrangements with V and J called. A share of clones is missing; checked studies link under half to unresolved V genes, and the rest is unexplained. V and J calls and clone size are as listed in that table; D and trimming were resolved from the DNA. The sample table records 200,000 or so clones; 80% to 90% of these occur just once. The top ten hold 5% to 7% of the sample.

The chain was built from TRBV19 and TRBJ2-3; there is no confident call for the D gene. The source is an adult in good health. Sequenced here: peripheral blood, sampled on day 0 of AZD1222 vaccination. The CDR3 sequence is CASSMGSTDTQYF. The nucleotide sequence reads as follows: TGTGCCAGTAGTATGGGCTCCACAGATACGCAGTATTTT.